The clone carrying this T cell receptor (beta chain) was detected only once. Germline is not matched at one junction end, which may reflect a read error. These data come from a study of blood T cell repertoires in COVID-19. Participant reports of clinical history set cohort assignment. Two negative PCRs, clearance, or symptom resolution were required of recovered Cohort 3 donors. The data were produced by immunoSEQ multiplex PCR, yet TCRdb's version contains in-frame clones alone and is incomplete. The data hold hundreds of thousands of clones, with more than 75% observed a single time. The CDR3 is 16 residues long. Germline V CDR1 and CDR2: SGHRS, YFSETQ.

The sample taken for sequencing was PBMCs or T cells enriched from blood (not recorded which). The chain has TRBV5-1 and TRBJ2-7; 11 positions match TRBD2. The receptor comes from a woman in her fifties or sixties who had recovered from COVID-19. CDR3 sequence reads: CASSLASSGRLTTKSF. The CDR3 DNA is TGCGCCAGCAGCTTGGCATCTAGCGGGAGGCTTACTACGAAGTCCTTC.